Following are 16 T cell receptor beta chains from one sample sequenced in a study of T-cell reconstitution after alpha-beta-depleted transplantation in children. Unique molecular identifiers tagged the TCRbeta library. MiXCR, run by TCRdb on the PCR reads, gives a single entry per CDR3 protein. Of approximately 98,000 distinct CDR3 sequences in the sample, approximately 6.4% were seen once. Material: PBMCs, mostly from graft donor cells, obtained 360 days after TCRalphabeta/CD19-depleted stem cell transplant. The receptors stem from a male patient between 2 and 15 years old who had a stem cell transplant for acute lymphoblastic leukemia, so the T cells may come from the graft donor.

This clonotype has just a few counts. The chain combines TRBV7-6 with TRBJ2-3, with 9 bases that match TRBD1. The germline V gene encodes CDR1 SGHVS and CDR2 FNYEAQ. V lost 2 bases to trimming and J lost 8 bases; unmatched junction nucleotides: 5. The CDR3 length is 14 residues. The CDR3 reads CASSLNRGRRTQYF. The CDR3 DNA is TGTGCCAGCAGCTTAAACAGGGGGCGGCGTACGCAGTATTTT.

The chain has TRBV7-9 and TRBJ2-7; tentative D call: TRBD2 (5 bases). The V and J ends lost 5 bases and 3 bases respectively, with 14 bases between them. Germline lookup yields CDR1 SEHNR and CDR2 FQNEAQ (reference sequence). This CDR3 has 14 residues. CDR3: CASSDAGLFYEQYF. The CDR3 DNA reads as TGTGCCAGCAGCGATGCAGGACTTTTCTACGAGCAGTACTTC.

This clonotype was seen at least ten times. The rearrangement joins TRBV28 to TRBJ2-5; D perhaps matches TRBD2 (6 bases). The CDR3 is made up of 16 amino acids. CDR1 is MDHEN, CDR2 SYDVKM, per germline. V gave up 1 base and J gave up 0 bases, with 12 bases separating them. The CDR3 nucleotides are TGTGCCAGCAGTTTATATGGGCTAGCGAACCAAGAGACCCAGTACTTC. Translated, it gives CASSLYGLANQETQYF.

This clonotype was observed many times. The V and J genes are TRBV12-3 or TRBV12-4 and TRBJ2-2; D is possibly TRBD1 (5 bases). Trimming removed 8 bases from V and 4 bases from J, with 14 bases in between. The CDR3 is 14 residues long. CDR3 loop: CASVGHLTTGELFF. CDR3 nucleotides: TGTGCCAGCGTTGGACACCTGACCACCGGGGAGCTGTTTTTT.

The chain links TRBV6-2 or TRBV6-3 to TRBJ2-7; D is uncertain. The length of the CDR3 is 13 residues. The V end lost 7 bases, the J end lost 1 base, and 11 bases lay between the germline ends. Germline lookup yields CDR1 MNHEY and CDR2 SVGEGT. The DNA of the CDR3 is TGTGCCAGCACCCCGTTAATATCCTACGAGCAGTACTTC. Protein product: CASTPLISYEQYF.

This clonotype was detected many times. V usage is TRBV3-1 and J usage is TRBJ2-1, with 7 nucleotides matching TRBD2. CDR1 is LGHDT, CDR2 YNNKEL, per germline (reference sequence). The trim removed 5 bases at V and 2 bases at J, leaving 6 bases unmatched. The CDR3 loop spans 15 amino acids. In DNA, the CDR3 is TGTGCCAGCAGCGAAGCGGGACCCCCCTACAATGAGCAGTTCTTC. This codes for CASSEAGPPYNEQFF.

This clonotype was seen ten or more times. The chain employs TRBV7-9 and TRBJ2-7; D might be TRBD2 (5 bases). Germline values: CDR1 SEHNR, CDR2 FQNEAQ (reference sequence). Trimming removed 5 bases from V and 2 bases from J, with 13 bases in between. The length of the CDR3 is 14 residues. Written as DNA, the CDR3 is TGTGCCAGCAGCCCATCATGGGGAGCCTACGAGCAGTACTTC. This encodes CASSPSWGAYEQYF. The entire variable domain, with the rest obtained from reference TRBV7-9 and TRBJ2-7, is as follows: DTGVSQNPRHKITKRGQNVTFRCDPISEHNRLYWYRQTLGQGPEFLTYFQNEAQLEKSRLLSDRFSAERPKGSFSTLEIQRTEQGDSAMYLCASSPSWGAYEQYFGPGTRLTVT.

This chain uses TRBV9 with TRBJ2-1; D is undetermined. Germline V lookup: CDR1 SGDLS, CDR2 YYNGEE. CDR3 size: 13 residues. V was pared by 4 bases and J by 2 bases, with 7 bases between. The CDR3 nucleotides are TGTGCCAGCAGCCCCCGGCCCTACAATGAGCAGTTCTTC. This translates into CASSPRPYNEQFF.

The CDR3 coding sequence is TGTGCCAGCAGTGAGACGATGCGACACGAGCAGTACTTC. Translation gives CASSETMRHEQYF. The rearrangement uses TRBV6-4 and TRBJ2-7; D gene ambiguous. CDR1 is MRHNA and CDR2 is SNTAGT in the germline V gene. The length of the CDR3 is 13 residues. Trimming shortened V by 3 bases and J by 5 bases, and 11 bases separated the two germline ends.

This clonotype was recorded many times. The rearrangement joins TRBV11-2 to TRBJ2-7; D may be TRBD1 or TRBD2 (5 bases each). This CDR3 is 17 amino acids long. Germline values: CDR1 SGHAT, CDR2 FQNNGV. Trimming stripped 1 base from V and 2 bases from J, with 18 bases between. Here the CDR3 DNA reads TGTGCCAGCAGCTTAGTTAAGGGGTCGGGACCCACCTACGAGCAGTACTTC. Translating it yields CASSLVKGSGPTYEQYF.

This clonotype was detected a few times. The rearrangement joins TRBV5-6 to TRBJ1-5; D is uncertain. Looked up from germline, CDR1 is SGHDT and CDR2 is YYEEEE. The CDR3 has 13 amino acids. Trimming took off 0 bases at V and 5 bases at J, with 6 bases between the two ends. The CDR3 nucleotides read TGTGCCAGCAGCTTGGCCGGGGATCAGCCCCAGCATTTT. It codes for CASSLAGDQPQHF.

This clonotype appeared many times. The rearrangement uses TRBV20-1 and TRBJ2-3; 8 bases map to TRBD2. V was pared by 6 bases and J by 3 bases, with 5 bases of the junction left unmatched. This CDR3 contains 13 residues. Germline CDR1 DFQATT, CDR2 SNEGSKA (reference sequence). CDR3 nucleotide sequence: TGCAGTGCCAAGCGGGAGCCAACAGATACGCAGTATTTT. Translated: CSAKREPTDTQYF.

The chain employs TRBV7-3 and TRBJ2-7; 11 bases are shared with TRBD2. Germline V gives CDR1 SGHTA, CDR2 FQGTGA. Unmatched junction bases numbered 1, after V lost 1 base and J lost 2 bases. This CDR3 has 15 amino acids. The CDR3 region is CASSLIAGGPYEQYF. DNA of the CDR3: TGTGCCAGCAGCTTAATAGCGGGAGGGCCCTACGAGCAGTACTTC.

This clonotype was observed a handful of times. The CDR3 sequence is CASSRILHREGYEQYF. In nucleotides, the CDR3 is TGCGCCAGCAGCCGAATTCTTCACAGGGAAGGCTACGAGCAGTACTTC. This chain uses TRBV5-1 with TRBJ2-7; weak D call: TRBD1 (6 bases). Germline CDR1 is SGHRS and CDR2 is YFSETQ. This CDR3 comprises 16 residues. Trimming took off 4 bases at V and 3 bases at J, with 20 bases between the two ends.

This clonotype showed up many times. The J gene is TRBJ1-5, the V gene TRBV4-3; TRBD1 might be the D (6 bases). Germline V gene sequence: CDR1 LGHNA, CDR2 YSLEER. V was clipped by 0 bases and J by 3 bases, with 12 bases between them. The length of the CDR3 is 16 residues. In nucleotides, the CDR3 is TGCGCCAGCAGCCAAGAGACAGGACCGACCAATCAGCCCCAGCATTTT. It yields the protein CASSQETGPTNQPQHF.

In this sample, this clonotype turned up a few times. The rearrangement uses TRBV16 and TRBJ1-5, with TRBD1 identical over 8 bases. Germline values: CDR1 KGHSY, CDR2 FQNENV. The CDR3 has 17 amino acids. Unmatched junction bases numbered 7, after V lost 3 bases and J lost 0 bases. CDR3 sequence reads: CASSQKDREYSNQPQHF. CDR3 coding DNA: TGTGCCAGCAGCCAGAAGGACAGGGAATATAGCAATCAGCCCCAGCATTTT.